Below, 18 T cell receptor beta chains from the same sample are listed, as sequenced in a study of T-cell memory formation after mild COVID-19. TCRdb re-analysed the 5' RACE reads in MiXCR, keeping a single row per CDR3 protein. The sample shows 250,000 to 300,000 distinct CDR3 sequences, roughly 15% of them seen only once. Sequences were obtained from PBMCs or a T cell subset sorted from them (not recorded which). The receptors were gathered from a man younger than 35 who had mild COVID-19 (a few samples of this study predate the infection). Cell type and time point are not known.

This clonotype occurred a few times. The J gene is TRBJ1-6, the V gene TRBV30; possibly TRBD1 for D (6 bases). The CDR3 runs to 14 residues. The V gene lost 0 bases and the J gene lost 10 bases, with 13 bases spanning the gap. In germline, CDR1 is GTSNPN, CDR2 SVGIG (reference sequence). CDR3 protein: CAWSVQGSGSPLHF. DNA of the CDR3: TGTGCCTGGAGTGTACAGGGTTCGGGATCACCCCTCCACTTT.

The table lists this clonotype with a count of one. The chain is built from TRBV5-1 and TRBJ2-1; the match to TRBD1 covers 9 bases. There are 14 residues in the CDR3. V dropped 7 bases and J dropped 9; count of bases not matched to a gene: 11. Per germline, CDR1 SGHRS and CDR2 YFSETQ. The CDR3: CASFPGQGAGEQFF. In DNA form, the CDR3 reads TGCGCCAGCTTTCCGGGACAGGGAGCTGGTGAGCAGTTCTTC.

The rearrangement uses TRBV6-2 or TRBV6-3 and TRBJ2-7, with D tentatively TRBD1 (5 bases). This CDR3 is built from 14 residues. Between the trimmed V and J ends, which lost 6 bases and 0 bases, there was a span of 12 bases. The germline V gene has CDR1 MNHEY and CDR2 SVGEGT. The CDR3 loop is CASSDRGSSYEQYV. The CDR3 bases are TGTGCCAGCAGCGATAGGGGTAGCTCCTACGAGCAGTACGTC.

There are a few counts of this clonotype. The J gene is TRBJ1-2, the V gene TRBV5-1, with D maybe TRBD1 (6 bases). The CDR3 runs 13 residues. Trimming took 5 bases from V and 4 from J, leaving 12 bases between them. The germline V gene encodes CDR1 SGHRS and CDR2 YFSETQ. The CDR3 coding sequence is TGCGCCAGCAGGGAGCAGGGGCGCTATGGCTACACCTTC. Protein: CASREQGRYGYTF.

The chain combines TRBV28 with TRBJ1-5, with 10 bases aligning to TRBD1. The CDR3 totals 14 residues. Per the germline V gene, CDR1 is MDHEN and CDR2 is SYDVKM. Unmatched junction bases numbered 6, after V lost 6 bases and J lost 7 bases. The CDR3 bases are TGTGCCAGCAGCCCTGACAGGGGGCGACAGCCCCAGCATTTT. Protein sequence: CASSPDRGRQPQHF.

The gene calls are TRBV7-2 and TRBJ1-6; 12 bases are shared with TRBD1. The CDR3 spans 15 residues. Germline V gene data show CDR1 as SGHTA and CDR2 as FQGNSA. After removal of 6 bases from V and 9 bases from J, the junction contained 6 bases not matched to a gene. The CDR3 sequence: CASSRDRGRVSPLHF. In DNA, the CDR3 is TGTGCCAGCAGTCGGGACAGGGGGCGGGTTTCACCCCTCCACTTT.

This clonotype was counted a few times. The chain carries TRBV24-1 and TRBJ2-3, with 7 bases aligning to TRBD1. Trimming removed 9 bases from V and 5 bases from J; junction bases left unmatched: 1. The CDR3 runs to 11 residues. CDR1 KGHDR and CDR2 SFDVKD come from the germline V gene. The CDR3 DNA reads TGTGCCACCTCAGGGGGAGATACGCAGTATTTT. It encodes CATSGGDTQYF.

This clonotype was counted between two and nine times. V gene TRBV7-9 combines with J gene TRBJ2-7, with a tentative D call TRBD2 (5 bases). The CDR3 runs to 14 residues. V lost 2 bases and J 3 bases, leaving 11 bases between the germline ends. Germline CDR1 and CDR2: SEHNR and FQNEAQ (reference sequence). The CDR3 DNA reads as TGTGCCAGCAGCTTATCAGAGACTAACTACGAGCAGTACTTC. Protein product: CASSLSETNYEQYF.

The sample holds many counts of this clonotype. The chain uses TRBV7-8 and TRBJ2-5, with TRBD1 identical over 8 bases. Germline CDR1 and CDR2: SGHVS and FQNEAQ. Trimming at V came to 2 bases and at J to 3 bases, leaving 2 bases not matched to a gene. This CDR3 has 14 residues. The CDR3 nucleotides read TGTGCCAGCAGCTTAATGACAGGGGAAGAGACCCAGTACTTC. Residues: CASSLMTGEETQYF.

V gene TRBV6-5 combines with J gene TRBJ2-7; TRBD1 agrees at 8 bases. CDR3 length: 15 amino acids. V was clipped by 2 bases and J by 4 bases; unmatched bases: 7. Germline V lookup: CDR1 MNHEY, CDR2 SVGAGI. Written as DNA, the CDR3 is TGTGCCAGCAGTTACGAAGGACAGGGTTGGTACGAGCAGTACTTC. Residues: CASSYEGQGWYEQYF.

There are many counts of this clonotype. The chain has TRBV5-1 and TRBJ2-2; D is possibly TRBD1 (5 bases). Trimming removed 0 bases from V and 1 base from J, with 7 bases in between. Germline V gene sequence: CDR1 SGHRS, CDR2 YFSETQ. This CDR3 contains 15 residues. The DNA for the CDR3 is TGCGCCAGCAGCTTGGGACAGAGGAACACCGGGGAGCTGTTTTTT. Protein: CASSLGQRNTGELFF.

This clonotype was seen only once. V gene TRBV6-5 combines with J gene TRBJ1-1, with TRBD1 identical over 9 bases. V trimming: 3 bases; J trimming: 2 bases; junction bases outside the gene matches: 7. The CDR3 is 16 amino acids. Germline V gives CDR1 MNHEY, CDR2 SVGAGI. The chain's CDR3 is CASSYRLGQGNTEAFF. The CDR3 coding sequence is TGTGCCAGCAGTTATCGTTTGGGACAGGGAAACACTGAAGCTTTCTTT.

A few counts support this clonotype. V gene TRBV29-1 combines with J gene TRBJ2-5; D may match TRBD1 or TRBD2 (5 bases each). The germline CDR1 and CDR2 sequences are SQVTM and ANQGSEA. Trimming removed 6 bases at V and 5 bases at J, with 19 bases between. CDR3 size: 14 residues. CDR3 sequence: CSVDFPSREETQYF. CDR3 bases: TGCAGCGTCGACTTCCCCTCCAGGGAGGAGACCCAGTACTTC.

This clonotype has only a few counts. CDR3 region: CASRGAGYGYTF. CDR3 sequence (DNA): TGTGCCAGCAGAGGAGCTGGCTATGGCTACACCTTC. The chain joins TRBV2 to TRBJ1-2; D unclear. Germline CDR1 SNHLY, CDR2 FYNNEI. The V gene lost 6 bases and the J gene lost 4 bases, with 9 bases spanning the gap. The CDR3 is made up of 12 amino acids.

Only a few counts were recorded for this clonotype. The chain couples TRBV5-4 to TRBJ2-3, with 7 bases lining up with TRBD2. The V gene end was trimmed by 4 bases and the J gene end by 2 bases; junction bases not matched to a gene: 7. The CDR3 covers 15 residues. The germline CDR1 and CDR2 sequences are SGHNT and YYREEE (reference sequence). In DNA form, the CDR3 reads TGTGCCAGCAGCCTCCGGCTAGCGGACACAGATACGCAGTATTTT. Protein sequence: CASSLRLADTDTQYF. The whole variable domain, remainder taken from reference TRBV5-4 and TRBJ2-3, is ETGVTQSPTHLIKTRGQQVTLRCSSQSGHNTVSWYQQALGQGPQFIFQYYREEENGRGNFPPRFSGLQFPNYSSELNVNALELDDSALYLCASSLRLADTDTQYFGPGTRLTVL.

Written as DNA, the CDR3 is TGCAGTGCTAGAGATCCGTGGAAGGAGACCCAGTACTTC. It encodes CSARDPWKETQYF. The chain recombines TRBV20-1 with TRBJ2-5; D is unclear. The germline gives CDR1 DFQATT, CDR2 SNEGSKA (reference sequence). This CDR3 region has 13 residues. Trimming pared 0 bases from V and 5 bases from J, leaving 10 bases between.

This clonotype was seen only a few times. The DNA for the CDR3 is TGCGCCAGCAGCCAAGCACGCGAGACGGGACAGGGCGGCCCGGCTTTCTTT. It translates to CASSQARETGQGGPAFF. V usage is TRBV4-3 and J usage is TRBJ1-1; 9 positions match TRBD1. This CDR3 contains 17 residues. Germline CDR1 is LGHNA and CDR2 is YSLEER. With 1 base clipped from V and 11 bases from J, the junction kept 17 bases outside the gene matches.

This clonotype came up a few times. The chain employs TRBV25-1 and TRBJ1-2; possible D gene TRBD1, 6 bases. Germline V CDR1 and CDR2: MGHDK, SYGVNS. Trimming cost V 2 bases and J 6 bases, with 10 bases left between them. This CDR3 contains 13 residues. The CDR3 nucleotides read TGTGCCAGCAGTGAACACAGGGTGGATGGCTACACCTTC. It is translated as CASSEHRVDGYTF.